This T cell receptor (beta chain) emerged from a study of T cell responses to AZD1222 COVID-19 vaccine. Data came from immunoSEQ multiplex PCR; TCRdb stores just in-frame clones and leaves some out. The sample contains tens of thousands of clones, around 90% of which appear only once. Germline V gene data show CDR1 as SGHVS and CDR2 as FQNEAQ. Between the trimmed V and J ends, which lost 5 bases and 1 base, there was a span of 8 bases. This CDR3 spans 13 amino acids. This clonotype was obtained from an adult in good health. The input for sequencing was peripheral blood, taken on day 0 of AZD1222 vaccination. J is TRBJ2-5 and V is TRBV7-8; D ambiguous. CDR3 loop: CASSPRSQETQYF. CDR3 in DNA: TGTGCCAGCAGCCCCCGATCCCAAGAGACCCAGTACTTC.